This T cell receptor beta chain was documented in a study of cytomegalovirus exposure and HLA in healthy donors. Participants comprised healthy donors of bone marrow. PCR employed 60 Vbeta and 13 Jbeta primers. Measured with immunoSEQ multiplex PCR; TCRdb has only the in-frame clones, and not every one. This listing includes about 140,000 clones. General observations from the study: Versus the 666-donor mean, an Asian-associated ancestry cluster reportedly showed fewer N-insertions in a later analysis.

Points on this clone: Its specificity is not known.

The TCR sequence derives from a male donor in good health and CMV-seronegative. Sequencing input: PBMCs.

The CDR3 here is CASRPVPGELFF. CDR3 nucleotide sequence: TGCGCCAGCAGGCCGGTTCCCGGGGAGCTGTTTTTT. The rearrangement joins TRBV5-1 to TRBJ2-2; D is unresolved. Germline assignment: CDR1 SGHRS and CDR2 YFSETQ. V was shortened by 5 bases and J by 6 bases, with 8 bases between the two germline ends. The CDR3 runs to 12 residues.